This TCR beta chain was recovered during a study of cytomegalovirus exposure and HLA in healthy donors. Overall study findings and caveats: Accurate prediction of HLA-A and HLA-B alleles (for most subjects) was reportedly achieved from TCR beta sequences.

A remark on this clone: Antigen: not known.

Germline CDR1 and CDR2: SGDLS and YYNGEE. The CDR3 is made up of 13 amino acids. Trimming removed 6 bases from V and 4 bases from J; junction bases left unmatched: 6. Amplification used 60 Vbeta primers and 13 Jbeta primers. Sequenced by immunoSEQ multiplex PCR; TCRdb stores in-frame clones only, minus some. The sample has approximately 160,000 clones, roughly 79% seen once. The sequenced sample was PBMCs. This chain links TRBV9 with TRBJ1-2; TRBD1 agrees at 7 bases. The clonotype comes from a woman aged 50 to 60 in good health and CMV-seropositive. The CDR3 loop is CASKGGAIYGYTF. The CDR3 nucleotides read TGTGCCAGCAAAGGGGGCGCCATCTATGGCTACACCTTC.